The 18 T cell receptor beta chains reported below all come from one sample, sequenced in a study of cytomegalovirus exposure and HLA in healthy donors. Primers for the PCR totalled 60 Vbeta and 13 Jbeta. Using immunoSEQ multiplex PCR, the repertoire was profiled, and TCRdb retains in-frame clones only, with some absent. The table records roughly 250,000 clones, 84% of them present only once. The sample taken for sequencing was PBMCs. The receptors originated from a woman in her thirties or forties in good health and CMV-seropositive.

V usage is TRBV29-1 and J usage is TRBJ2-7; TRBD2 is a possible D gene (6 bases). V shed 5 bases and J shed 4 bases, with 12 bases lying between them. Germline lookup yields CDR1 SQVTM and CDR2 ANQGSEA. The CDR3 contains 12 residues. CDR3 protein: CSVSPSAYEQYF. In nucleotides, the CDR3 is TGCAGCGTTTCGCCTAGCGCATACGAGCAGTACTTC.

The chain carries TRBV9 and TRBJ2-1, with D hard to call. With 0 bases removed from V and 6 bases from J, the gap between germline ends came to 7 bases. Germline loops: CDR1 SGDLS, CDR2 YYNGEE. CDR3 length: 13 residues. CDR3 DNA sequence: TGTGCCAGCAGCGTAGAGGCGGCCAATGAGCAGTTCTTC. It specifies CASSVEAANEQFF.

The chain has TRBV7-9 and TRBJ1-1; D is uncertain. Germline V gene data show CDR1 as SEHNR and CDR2 as FQNEAQ (reference sequence). The V and J ends lost 2 bases and 0 bases respectively, with 10 bases between them. This CDR3 comprises 15 residues. The CDR3 loop is CASSLLLSVNTEAFF. The CDR3 region has the DNA TGTGCCAGCAGCTTACTGCTGAGCGTGAACACTGAAGCTTTCTTT. Using reference TRBV7-9 and TRBJ1-1 for the parts outside the CDR3, the full variable domain is DTGVSQNPRHKITKRGQNVTFRCDPISEHNRLYWYRQTLGQGPEFLTYFQNEAQLEKSRLLSDRFSAERPKGSFSTLEIQRTEQGDSAMYLCASSLLLSVNTEAFFGQGTRLTVV.

The chain recombines TRBV7-3 with TRBJ2-2; D is perhaps TRBD1 (6 bases). This CDR3 spans 13 amino acids. Trimming shortened V by 5 bases and J by 12 bases, and 16 bases separated the two germline ends. Germline CDR1 is SGHTA and CDR2 is FQGTGA. The DNA for the CDR3 is TGTGCCAGCAGCCAAGATCTACAGGGAAAGCTGTTTTTT. It is translated as CASSQDLQGKLFF. The full variable domain, its missing parts supplied by reference TRBV7-3 and TRBJ2-2, is GAGVSQTPSNKVTEKGKYVELRCDPISGHTALYWYRQSLGQGPEFLIYFQGTGAADDSGLPNDRFFAVRPEGSVSTLKIQRTERGDSAVYLCASSQDLQGKLFFGEGSRLTVL.

The rearrangement uses TRBV27 and TRBJ2-7; 8 bases are shared with TRBD2. This CDR3 contains 14 residues. Germline lookup yields CDR1 MNHEY and CDR2 SMNVEV (reference sequence). Trimming cost V 6 bases and J 4 bases; bases outside gene matches: 8. The CDR3 is CASSSGLAGYEQYF. The DNA of the CDR3 is TGTGCCAGCAGCTCCGGACTAGCAGGATACGAGCAGTACTTC.

This chain uses TRBV29-1 with TRBJ2-7; TRBD2 matches at 8 bases. In germline, CDR1 is SQVTM, CDR2 ANQGSEA. V lost 3 bases, J lost 1 base, and 8 bases stayed unmatched. The CDR3 consists of 15 residues. The chain's CDR3 is CSVEGLAGGSYEQYF. The CDR3, as DNA: TGCAGCGTTGAGGGGCTAGCGGGTGGTTCCTACGAGCAGTACTTC.

CDR3 in DNA: TGTGCCAGCAGTTTATGGGCTAGCGGGAGCGAGCAGTACTTC. Translation gives CASSLWASGSEQYF. The chain has TRBV27 and TRBJ2-7, with 10 bases lining up with TRBD2. The germline gives CDR1 MNHEY, CDR2 SMNVEV (reference sequence). J was trimmed by 6 bases and V by 1 base; bases with no gene match: 3. CDR3 length equals 14 residues.

The table lists this clone with a count of one. V usage is TRBV10-3 and J usage is TRBJ1-2; 12 bases match TRBD1. With 7 bases clipped from V and 6 bases from J, the junction kept 12 bases outside the gene matches. CDR3 length equals 16 residues. Germline values: CDR1 ENHRY, CDR2 SYGVKD. Here the CDR3 reads CAITQRPGQGADGYTF. The CDR3 nucleotides are TGTGCCATCACCCAAAGACCGGGACAGGGGGCGGATGGCTACACCTTC.

This clone appeared once. The chain uses TRBV6-5 and TRBJ2-5; possibly TRBD2 for D (7 bases). The CDR3 runs 15 residues. CDR1 MNHEY and CDR2 SVGAGI come from the germline V gene. Deletions cut 6 bases from V and 6 bases from J, with 20 bases between. CDR3 in amino acids: CASSSWGGGHKTQYF. As DNA, the CDR3 is TGTGCCAGCAGCTCCTGGGGAGGGGGACATAAGACCCAGTACTTC.

The chain links TRBV7-2 to TRBJ1-2; a possible D gene is TRBD1 (6 bases). Germline values: CDR1 SGHTA, CDR2 FQGNSA. The V gene lost 5 bases and the J gene lost 1 base, with 8 bases spanning the gap. This CDR3 has 13 residues. In DNA, the CDR3 is TGTGCCAGCAGCGTGGACAGTAACTATGGCTACACCTTC. This codes for CASSVDSNYGYTF.

The chain employs TRBV27 and TRBJ1-6; tentative D call: TRBD1 (6 bases). Trimming took 6 bases from V and 7 from J, leaving 16 bases between them. The germline V gene has CDR1 MNHEY and CDR2 SMNVEV (reference sequence). The CDR3 loop spans 15 amino acids. Here the CDR3 DNA reads TGTGCCAGCAGCCCGAGGGCGAGGGGGAATTCACCCCTCCACTTT. Translating gives CASSPRARGNSPLHF.

This clone appeared a single time. V is TRBV28 and J is TRBJ1-4, with 8 bases fitting TRBD1. Per the germline V gene, CDR1 is MDHEN and CDR2 is SYDVKM. The CDR3 length is 15 residues. V was pared by 7 bases and J by 5 bases, with 9 bases of the junction left unmatched. CDR3 sequence: CASTLWTGINEKLFF. The DNA for the CDR3 is TGTGCCAGCACCCTCTGGACAGGGATAAATGAAAAACTGTTTTTT.

The chain uses TRBV5-6 and TRBJ2-3, with 10 bases aligning to TRBD2. The V gene's germline CDR1 is SGHDT and CDR2 YYEEEE. Trimming cost V 1 base and J 1 base; bases outside gene matches: 3. CDR3 length: 16 residues. CDR3 in DNA: TGTGCCAGCAGCTTGAGGACTAGCGGACGCACAGATACGCAGTATTTT. Translation gives CASSLRTSGRTDTQYF.

About this clone itself: Compared with germline, one end of the junction differs, possibly owing to a read error. The gene calls are TRBV2 and TRBJ2-2; perhaps TRBD2 as D (6 bases). This CDR3 has 12 amino acids. Germline CDR1 and CDR2: SNHLY and FYNNEI. CDR3 sequence (DNA): TGTGCCAGCAGAACGAACACCGGGGGGCTGTTTTTT. Its translation: CASRTNTGGLFF.

This chain uses TRBV28 with TRBJ2-7, with TRBD2 matching over 11 bases. Germline CDR1 and CDR2: MDHEN and SYDVKM. The length of the CDR3 is 15 residues. J lost 0 bases, V lost 6 bases, and 4 bases had no gene match. The DNA for the CDR3 is TGTGCCAGCAGCCTTAGCGGGAGGGCCTCCTACGAGCAGTACTTC. It codes for CASSLSGRASYEQYF.

The chain employs TRBV6-1 and TRBJ1-6; D gene ambiguous. Trimming took off 1 base at V and 5 bases at J, with 6 bases between the two ends. CDR3 length equals 14 residues. The germline V gene has CDR1 MNHNS and CDR2 SASEGT. The CDR3 DNA reads as TGTGCCAGCAGTGAAGGGCAGAATAATTCACCCCTCCACTTT. Encoded protein: CASSEGQNNSPLHF.

The rearrangement links TRBV20-1 to TRBJ2-5; no clear D gene. Trimming cost V 5 bases and J 0 bases, with 4 bases left between them. Germline CDR1 DFQATT, CDR2 SNEGSKA (reference sequence). The CDR3 extends over 11 amino acids. The CDR3 DNA reads TGCAGTGCTTTATACCAAGAGACCCAGTACTTC. It yields the protein CSALYQETQYF.

V and J are TRBV4-3 and TRBJ2-1; D perhaps matches TRBD2 (6 bases). The length of the CDR3 is 13 residues. V lost 1 base and J lost 11, with 12 bases in between. The germline gives CDR1 LGHNA, CDR2 YSLEER. The CDR3 is CASSQGGRTQQFF. DNA for the CDR3: TGCGCCAGCAGCCAAGGGGGGAGGACGCAGCAGTTCTTC.